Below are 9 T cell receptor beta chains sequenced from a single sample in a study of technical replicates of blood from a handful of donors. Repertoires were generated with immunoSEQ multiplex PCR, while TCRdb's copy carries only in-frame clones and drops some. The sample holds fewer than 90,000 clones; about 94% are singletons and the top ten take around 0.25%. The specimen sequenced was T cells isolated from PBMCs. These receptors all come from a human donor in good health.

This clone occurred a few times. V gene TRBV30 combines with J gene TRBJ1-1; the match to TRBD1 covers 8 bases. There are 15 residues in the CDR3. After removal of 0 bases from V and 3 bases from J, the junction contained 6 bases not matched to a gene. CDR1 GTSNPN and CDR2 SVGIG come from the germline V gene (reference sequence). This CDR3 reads CAWSVRNRGYTEAFF. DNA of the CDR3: TGTGCCTGGAGTGTGCGGAACAGGGGGTACACTGAAGCTTTCTTT.

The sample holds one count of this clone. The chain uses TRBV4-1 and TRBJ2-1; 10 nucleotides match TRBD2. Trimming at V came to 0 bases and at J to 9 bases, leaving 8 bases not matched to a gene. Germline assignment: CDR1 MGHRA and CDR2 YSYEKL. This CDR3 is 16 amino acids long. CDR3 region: CASSQDSSSGGSEQFF. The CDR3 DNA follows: TGCGCCAGCAGCCAAGATTCCTCTAGCGGGGGTAGTGAGCAGTTCTTC.

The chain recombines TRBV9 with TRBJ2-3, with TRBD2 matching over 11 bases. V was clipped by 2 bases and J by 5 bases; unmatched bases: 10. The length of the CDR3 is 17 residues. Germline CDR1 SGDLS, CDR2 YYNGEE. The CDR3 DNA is TGTGCCAGCAGCGTTAAAGCTAGCGGGAGGTTAGGAGATACGCAGTATTTT. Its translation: CASSVKASGRLGDTQYF.

CDR3 loop: CASDPRPSKRSYNEQFF. CDR3 nucleotides: TGTGCCAGCGATCCTCGACCCTCTAAGCGGTCCTACAATGAGCAGTTCTTC. V and J are TRBV2 and TRBJ2-1; maybe TRBD2 (5 bases). Germline CDR1 and CDR2: SNHLY and FYNNEI. The CDR3 sequence is 17 residues long. The V gene lost 8 bases and the J gene lost 1 base, with 21 bases spanning the gap.

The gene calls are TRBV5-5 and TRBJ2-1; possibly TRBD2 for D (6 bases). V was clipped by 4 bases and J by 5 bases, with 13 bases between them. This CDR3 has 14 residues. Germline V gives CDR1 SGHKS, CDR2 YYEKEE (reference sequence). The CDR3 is CASSPGTSNNEQFF. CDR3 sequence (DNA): TGTGCCAGCAGCCCTGGGACTTCCAACAATGAGCAGTTCTTC.

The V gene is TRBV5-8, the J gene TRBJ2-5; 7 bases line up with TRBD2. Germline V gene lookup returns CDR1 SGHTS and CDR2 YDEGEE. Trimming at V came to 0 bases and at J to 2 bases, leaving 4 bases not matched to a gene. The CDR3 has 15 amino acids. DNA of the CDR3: TGTGCCAGCAGCTTGGGTCTAGCGGATCAAGAGACCCAGTACTTC. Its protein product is CASSLGLADQETQYF.

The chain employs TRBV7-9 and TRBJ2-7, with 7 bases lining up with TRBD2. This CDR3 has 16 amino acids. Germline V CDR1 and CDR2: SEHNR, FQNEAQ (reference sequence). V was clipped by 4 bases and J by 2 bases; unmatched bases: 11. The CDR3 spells CASSSIDWEGTYEQYF. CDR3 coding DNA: TGTGCCAGCAGCTCTATTGACTGGGAGGGGACCTACGAGCAGTACTTC.

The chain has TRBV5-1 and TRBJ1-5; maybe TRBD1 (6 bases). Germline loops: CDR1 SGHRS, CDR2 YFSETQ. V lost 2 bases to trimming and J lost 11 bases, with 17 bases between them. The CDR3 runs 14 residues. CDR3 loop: CASSFGGRGEAQHF. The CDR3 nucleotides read TGCGCCAGCAGCTTCGGGGGGCGGGGTGAGGCCCAGCATTTT.

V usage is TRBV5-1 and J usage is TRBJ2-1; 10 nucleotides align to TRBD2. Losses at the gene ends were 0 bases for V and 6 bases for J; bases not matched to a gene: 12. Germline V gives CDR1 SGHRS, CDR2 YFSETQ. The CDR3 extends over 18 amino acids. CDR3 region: CASSLARGIAGGSNEQFF. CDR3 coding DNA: TGCGCCAGCAGCTTGGCCCGGGGGATAGCGGGAGGCTCCAATGAGCAGTTCTTC.